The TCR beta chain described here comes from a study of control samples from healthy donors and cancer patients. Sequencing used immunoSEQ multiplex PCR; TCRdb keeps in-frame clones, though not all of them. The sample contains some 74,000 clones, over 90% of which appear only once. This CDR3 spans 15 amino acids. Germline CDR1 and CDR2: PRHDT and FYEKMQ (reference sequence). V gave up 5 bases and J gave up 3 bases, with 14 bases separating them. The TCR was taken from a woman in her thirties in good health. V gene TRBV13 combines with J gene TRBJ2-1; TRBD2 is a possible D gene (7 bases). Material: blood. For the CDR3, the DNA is TGTGCCAGCAGCCCTGACGGGGGGCTCTACAATGAGCAGTTCTTC. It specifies CASSPDGGLYNEQFF.